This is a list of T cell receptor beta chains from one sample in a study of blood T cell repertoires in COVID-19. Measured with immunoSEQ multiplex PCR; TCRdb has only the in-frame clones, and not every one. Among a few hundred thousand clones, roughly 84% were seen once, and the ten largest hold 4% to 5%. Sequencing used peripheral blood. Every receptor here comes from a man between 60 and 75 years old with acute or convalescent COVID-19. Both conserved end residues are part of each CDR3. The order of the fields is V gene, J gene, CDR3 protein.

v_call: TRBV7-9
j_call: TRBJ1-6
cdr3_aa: CASSLGTGGGESPLHF

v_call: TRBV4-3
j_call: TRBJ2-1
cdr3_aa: CASSQAMGTTYNEQFF

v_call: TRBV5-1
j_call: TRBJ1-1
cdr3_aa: CASSVSVRTEAFF

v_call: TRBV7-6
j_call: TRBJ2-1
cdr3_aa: CASSPGRLAMDEQFF

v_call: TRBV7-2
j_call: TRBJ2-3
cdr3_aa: CASSFQLSGGDTQYF

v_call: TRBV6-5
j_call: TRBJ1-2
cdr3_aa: CASSGDTIYGYTF

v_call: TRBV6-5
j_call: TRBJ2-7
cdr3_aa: CASSYSKRGTYEQYF

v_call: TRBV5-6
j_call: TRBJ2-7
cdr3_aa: CASSSRGGQGKSSYEQYF

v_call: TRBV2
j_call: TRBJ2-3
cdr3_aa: CASSEWVGRNTQYF

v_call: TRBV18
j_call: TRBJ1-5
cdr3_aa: CASSLDRGFQPQHF

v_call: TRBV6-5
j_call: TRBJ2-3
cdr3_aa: CASTQPGGTDTQYF

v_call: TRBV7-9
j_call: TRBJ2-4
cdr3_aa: CASDYAGENIQYF

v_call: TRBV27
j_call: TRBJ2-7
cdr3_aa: CASKGLAGRYEQYF

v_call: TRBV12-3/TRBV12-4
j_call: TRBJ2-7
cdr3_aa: CASSLRGEQYF

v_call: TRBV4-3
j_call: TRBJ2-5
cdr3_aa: CASSQGGIAGGSVQETQYF

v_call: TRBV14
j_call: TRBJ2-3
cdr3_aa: CASSLRNVREYRADTQYF

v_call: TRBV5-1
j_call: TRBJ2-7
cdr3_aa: CASSVAGVYEQYF

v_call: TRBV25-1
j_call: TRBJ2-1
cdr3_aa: CASSGTTSYNEQFF

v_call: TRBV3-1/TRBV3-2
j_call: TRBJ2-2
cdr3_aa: CASSRQGRGTGELFF

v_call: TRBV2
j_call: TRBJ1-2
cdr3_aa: CASSVGLDYGYTF

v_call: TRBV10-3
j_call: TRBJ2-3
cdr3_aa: CAITETSGAGISSTDTQYF

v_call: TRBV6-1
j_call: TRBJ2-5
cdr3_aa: CASSELGLALETQYF

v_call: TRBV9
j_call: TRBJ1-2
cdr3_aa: CASSPANYGYTF

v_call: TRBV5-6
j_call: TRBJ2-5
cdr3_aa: CASSPQTGGRETQYF

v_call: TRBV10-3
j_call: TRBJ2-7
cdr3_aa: CAISESQVYSSYEQYF

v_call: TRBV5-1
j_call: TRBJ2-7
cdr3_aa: CASRYDSEGVYEQYF

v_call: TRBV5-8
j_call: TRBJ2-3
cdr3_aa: CASSISGGVADTQYF

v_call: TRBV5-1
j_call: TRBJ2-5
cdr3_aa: CASSETAMQETQYF

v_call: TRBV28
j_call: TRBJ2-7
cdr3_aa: CASTFGWGRLSSYEQYF

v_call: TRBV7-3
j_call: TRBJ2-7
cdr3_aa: CASSLSSGSSEQYF

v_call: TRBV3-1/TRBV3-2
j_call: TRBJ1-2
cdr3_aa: CASAKRGRTYGYTF

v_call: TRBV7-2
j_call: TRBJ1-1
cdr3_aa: CASSLLHRTGLEAFF

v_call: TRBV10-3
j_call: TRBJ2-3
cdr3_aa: CAISEGTANTQYF

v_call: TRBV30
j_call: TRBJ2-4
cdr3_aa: CAWSVLSGGAKNIQYF

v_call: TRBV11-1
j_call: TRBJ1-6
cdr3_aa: CASSSRDRGRRSPLHF

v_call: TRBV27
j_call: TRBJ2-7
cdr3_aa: CASSFRSSGASVGEQYF

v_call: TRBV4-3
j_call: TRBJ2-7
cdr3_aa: CASSQGRGVYEQYF

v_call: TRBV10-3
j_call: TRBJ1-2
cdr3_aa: CAISGRQGDYGYTF

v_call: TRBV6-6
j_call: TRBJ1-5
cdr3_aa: CASRFSGEHQPQHF

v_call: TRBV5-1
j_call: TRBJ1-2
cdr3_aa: CASSPIWGEYGYTF

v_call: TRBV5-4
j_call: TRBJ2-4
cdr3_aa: CASSLRGGVGNIQYF

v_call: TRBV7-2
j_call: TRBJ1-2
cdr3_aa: CASSFGPDRNYGYTF

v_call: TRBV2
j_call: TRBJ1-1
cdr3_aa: CASSVHETAAEAFF

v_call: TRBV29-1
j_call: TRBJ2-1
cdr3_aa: CSVEGVAGGPRDNEQFF

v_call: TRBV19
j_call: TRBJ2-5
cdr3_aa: CASSLARGWETQYF

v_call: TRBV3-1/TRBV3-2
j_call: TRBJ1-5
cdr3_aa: CASSQDGTGVNNQPQHF